A single sample is the source of the 16 T cell receptor beta chains below, sequenced in a study of blood T cell repertoires in COVID-19. Assay used: immunoSEQ multiplex PCR; TCRdb lists only in-frame clones, some missing. The sample has fewer than 300,000 clones, approximately 82% seen once. Sequenced material: peripheral blood. The origin of the receptors is a young woman with acute or convalescent COVID-19.

The CDR3 DNA sequence: TGTGCCACCGAAGCCAAGACCAAGGCGGCCTACAATGAGCAGTTCTTC. Protein sequence: CATEAKTKAAYNEQFF. V gene TRBV24-1 combines with J gene TRBJ2-1; D unresolved. This CDR3 is 16 amino acids long. The germline V gene encodes CDR1 KGHDR and CDR2 SFDVKD. Trimming removed 9 bases from V and 2 bases from J, with 19 bases in between.

The V gene is TRBV5-4, the J gene TRBJ1-1; the D gene is possibly TRBD1 (5 bases). The CDR3 totals 16 residues. The germline gives CDR1 SGHNT, CDR2 YYREEE (reference sequence). V lost 0 bases and J lost 0, with 12 bases in between. CDR3 sequence reads: CASSLAGMLMNTEAFF. DNA for the CDR3: TGTGCCAGCAGCTTGGCAGGGATGCTAATGAACACTGAAGCTTTCTTT.

The genes are TRBV6-4 and TRBJ1-1; 9 bases are shared with TRBD1. The CDR3 sequence is 14 residues long. Germline V lookup: CDR1 MRHNA, CDR2 SNTAGT. V lost 10 bases, J lost 4 bases, and 10 bases stayed unmatched. Written as DNA, the CDR3 is TGTGCCACCACCGCAGGACAGGGGAGCACTGAAGCTTTCTTT. Its protein is CATTAGQGSTEAFF.

The gene calls are TRBV29-1 and TRBJ2-3; a weak D match, TRBD2 (5 bases). Trimming took off 2 bases at V and 0 bases at J, with 12 bases between the two ends. The CDR3 loop spans 15 amino acids. Looked up from germline, CDR1 is SQVTM and CDR2 is ANQGSEA. Here the CDR3 DNA reads TGCAGCGTTGAACCGCCGGGAACTAGCACAGATACGCAGTATTTT. This encodes CSVEPPGTSTDTQYF.

This chain uses TRBV7-2 with TRBJ2-7; TRBD1 matches 8 bases. V trimming: 1 base; J trimming: 2 bases; junction bases outside the gene matches: 1. This CDR3 is built from 14 residues. CDR1 and CDR2 (germline): SGHTA, FQGNSA. The CDR3 DNA sequence: TGTGCCAGCAGCTTAGGGACAGGGACCTACGAGCAGTACTTC. Its protein is CASSLGTGTYEQYF.

The rearrangement uses TRBV29-1 and TRBJ2-7; D may be TRBD1 (5 bases). This CDR3 has 15 amino acids. The ends were cut back, 0 bases at V and 2 bases at J, with 14 bases in the middle. Germline V gives CDR1 SQVTM, CDR2 ANQGSEA. The CDR3 coding sequence is TGCAGCGTTGAAGACCCCAGGGCCGATCCCTACGAGCAGTACTTC. Its protein is CSVEDPRADPYEQYF.

The chain links TRBV7-9 to TRBJ1-5; no clear D. V lost 3 bases and J lost 0, with 6 bases in between. This CDR3 comprises 14 residues. Germline loops: CDR1 SEHNR, CDR2 FQNEAQ (reference sequence). Here the CDR3 DNA reads TGTGCCAGCAGCTTCGACACTAGCAATCAGCCCCAGCATTTT. It encodes CASSFDTSNQPQHF.

This chain uses TRBV20-1 with TRBJ1-1; 7 bases line up with TRBD1. This CDR3 region has 11 residues. Per the germline V gene, CDR1 is DFQATT and CDR2 is SNEGSKA (reference sequence). V shed 5 bases, J shed 10 bases, and the junction held 7 bases outside the gene matches. CDR3 nucleotide sequence: TGCAGTGCTCTCAGGACAGGTGGAGCTTTCTTT. The encoded protein is CSALRTGGAFF.

V is TRBV28 and J is TRBJ2-7; D unresolved. The germline V and J ends were trimmed by 3 bases and 3 bases, with 6 bases remaining between them. Per germline, CDR1 MDHEN and CDR2 SYDVKM. This CDR3 is built from 12 residues. In DNA form, the CDR3 reads TGTGCCAGCAGTTTTCCCCGCTACGAGCAGTACTTC. Translated: CASSFPRYEQYF.

The chain has TRBV21-1 and TRBJ1-4; the table gives TRBD1 as D, unverified against the DNA. TRBV21-1 is classified as a pseudogene. The CDR3 runs to 16 residues. In DNA form, the CDR3 reads TGTGCCAGCAGCAACCAGGGAATGGGGACTAATGAAAAACTGTTTTTT. This encodes CASSNQGMGTNEKLFF.

This clone was counted once. V usage is TRBV5-6 and J usage is TRBJ1-1; 8 nucleotides align to TRBD1. Germline loops: CDR1 SGHDT, CDR2 YYEEEE. The CDR3 runs to 12 residues. The J segment lost 6 bases and the V segment lost 9 bases, leaving 7 bases of the junction unmatched. The CDR3 loop is CATSGDRPEAFF. Written as DNA, the CDR3 is TGTGCCACCAGTGGGGACAGGCCTGAAGCTTTCTTT.

The chain carries TRBV6-5 and TRBJ2-5; the match to TRBD1 covers 9 bases. There are 16 residues in the CDR3. Per the germline V gene, CDR1 is MNHEY and CDR2 is SVGAGI. With V trimmed by 2 bases and J by 5 bases, 9 bases remained unmatched. In DNA form, the CDR3 reads TGTGCCAGCAGTTACGGGACAGGGAGGTTTGGGGAGACCCAGTACTTC. It yields the protein CASSYGTGRFGETQYF.

The gene calls are TRBV6-5 and TRBJ1-6; D unclear. CDR1 MNHEY and CDR2 SVGAGI come from the germline V gene. The length of the CDR3 is 12 residues. The V end was cut by 6 bases, the J end by 7 bases, with 7 bases between. The CDR3 reads CASRDRNSPLHF. The CDR3 DNA sequence: TGTGCCAGCAGAGATCGGAATTCACCCCTCCACTTT.

The chain uses TRBV10-2 and TRBJ1-2; D possibly corresponds to TRBD1 (6 bases). Trimming shortened V by 9 bases and J by 4 bases, and 15 bases separated the two germline ends. The CDR3 sequence is 13 residues long. Germline V lookup: CDR1 WSHSY, CDR2 SAAADI. CDR3 nucleotide sequence: TGCGCCAGTAACCGGGACACACTCTATGGCTACACCTTC. Translating gives CASNRDTLYGYTF.

The chain uses TRBV18 and TRBJ2-7; 7 bases map to TRBD2. The germline V gene encodes CDR1 KGHSH and CDR2 LQKENI. The length of the CDR3 is 16 residues. Unmatched junction bases numbered 11, after V lost 2 bases and J lost 4 bases. Here the CDR3 reads CASSPVGLVEGYEQYF. The DNA for the CDR3 is TGTGCCAGCTCACCAGTAGGACTAGTCGAGGGTTACGAGCAGTACTTC.

Comment on this clone: At one of its ends the junction is not consistent with the germline gene, which may arise from a read error. This chain links TRBV14 with TRBJ1-5; D may be TRBD1 (6 bases). CDR1 is SGHDN and CDR2 is FVKESK in the germline V gene. The length of the CDR3 is 16 residues. This CDR3 reads CASSQGGGGSHQPQHF. The CDR3 bases are TGTGCCAGCAGCCAAGGTGGGGGCGGTAGCCATCAGCCCCAGCATTTT. Supplemented by reference TRBV14 and TRBJ1-5, the full variable domain reads EAGVTQFPSHSVIEKGQTVTLRCDPISGHDNLYWYRRVMGKEIKFLLHFVKESKQDESGMPNNRFLAERTGGTYSTLKVQPAELEDSGVYFCASSQGGGGSHQPQHFGDGTRLSIL.